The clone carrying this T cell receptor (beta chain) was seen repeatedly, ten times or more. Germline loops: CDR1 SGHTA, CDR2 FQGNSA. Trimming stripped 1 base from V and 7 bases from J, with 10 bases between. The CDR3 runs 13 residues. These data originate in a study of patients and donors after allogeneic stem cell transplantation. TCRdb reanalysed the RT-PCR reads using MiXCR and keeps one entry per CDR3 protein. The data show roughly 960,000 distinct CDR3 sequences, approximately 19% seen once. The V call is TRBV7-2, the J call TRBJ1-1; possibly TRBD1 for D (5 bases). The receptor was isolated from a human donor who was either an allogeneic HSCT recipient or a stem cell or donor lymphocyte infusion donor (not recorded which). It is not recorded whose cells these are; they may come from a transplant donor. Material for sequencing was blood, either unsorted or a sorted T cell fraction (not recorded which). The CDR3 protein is CASSLDRRGEAFF. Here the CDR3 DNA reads TGTGCCAGCAGCTTAGACAGGAGGGGTGAAGCTTTCTTT.